Listed below are T cell receptor beta chains from one sample, sequenced in a study of blood T cell repertoires in COVID-19. Here immunoSEQ multiplex PCR was the method, and the copy in TCRdb shows in-frame clones only, minus some. The table shows hundreds of thousands of clones, with about 83% occurring only once. Sequenced sample: peripheral blood. The receptors shown here come from a woman between 50 and 59 years old who had recovered from COVID-19. The CDR3 runs from the conserved cysteine through the conserved F or W. D genes are given only for firm matches. Not all rows give a size; the values are once, few, many and, for expanded clones, a class.

j_call	d_call	clone_size	v_call	cdr3_aa	cdr3_nt
TRBJ1-2	TRBD1	NA	TRBV28	CASSRQGASWGYTF	TGTGCCAGCAGTCGACAGGGGGCGTCGTGGGGCTACACCTTC
TRBJ1-2	TRBD1	NA	TRBV19	CASRGTVNYGYTF	TGTGCCAGTAGAGGGACAGTCAACTATGGCTACACCTTC
TRBJ2-1	TRBD2	NA	TRBV15	CATSRPSSGRVNEQFF	TGTGCCACCAGCAGACCCAGCAGCGGGAGAGTTAATGAGCAGTTCTTC
TRBJ2-1	NA	NA	TRBV24-1	CATSSTIAGEQFF	TGTGCCACCAGTTCGACTATAGCTGGTGAGCAGTTCTTC
TRBJ2-7	TRBD1	NA	TRBV4-1	CASSLTTGGYEQYF	TGCGCCAGCAGCCTAACGACAGGGGGATACGAGCAGTACTTC
TRBJ1-3	NA	NA	TRBV9	CASSPRDF	TGTGCCAGCAGCCCTCGGGATTTT
TRBJ2-5	TRBD2	NA	TRBV19	CASSSPGGAQETQYF	TGTGCCAGTAGTTCGCCGGGGGGGGCGCAAGAGACCCAGTACTTC
TRBJ2-5	NA	NA	TRBV5-1	CASSLANVAETQYF	TGCGCCAGCAGCTTGGCCAACGTAGCAGAGACCCAGTACTTC
TRBJ1-6	TRBD1	once	TRBV5-1	CASSSGWTGPNSPLHF	TGCGCCAGCAGCTCGGGATGGACAGGTCCCAATTCACCCCTCCACTTT
TRBJ2-7	NA	NA	TRBV19	CASSIDINRGLLYF	TGTGCCAGTAGTATAGATATCAACCGGGGACTTCTGTACTTC
TRBJ2-5	TRBD2	NA	TRBV5-1	CASSLAPSLAGETQYF	TGCGCCAGCAGCTTGGCCCCGTCGCTAGCGGGAGAGACCCAGTACTTC
TRBJ1-1	NA	NA	TRBV5-4	CASSLGMQGNTEAFF	TGTGCCAGCAGCTTGGGGATGCAGGGAAACACTGAAGCTTTCTTT
TRBJ2-1	TRBD2	NA	TRBV5-4	CASSLGTSGGMNEQFF	TGTGCCAGCAGCTTGGGGACTAGCGGGGGGATGAATGAGCAGTTCTTC
TRBJ2-4	NA	NA	TRBV20-1	CSASTPRAKNIQYF	TGCAGTGCTAGTACTCCCAGGGCCAAAAACATTCAGTACTTC
TRBJ2-7	TRBD1	NA	TRBV29-1	CSVEGTGESYEQYF	TGCAGCGTTGAGGGGACAGGGGAGTCCTACGAGCAGTACTTC
TRBJ2-7	TRBD2	NA	TRBV24-1	CATSDETSGGTYEQYF	TGTGCCACCAGTGATGAAACTAGCGGAGGGACCTACGAGCAGTACTTC
TRBJ2-5	TRBD1	NA	TRBV12-3/TRBV12-4	CASSRGQETQYF	TGTGCCAGCAGCAGGGGGCAGGAGACCCAGTACTTC
TRBJ2-4	TRBD2	NA	TRBV20-1	CSASGEPGGAKNIQYF	TGCAGTGCTAGTGGGGAGCCGGGGGGAGCCAAAAACATTCAGTACTTC
TRBJ2-5	TRBD1	NA	TRBV5-1	CASTDRGSQETQYF	TGCGCCAGCACCGACAGGGGCTCCCAAGAGACCCAGTACTTC
TRBJ1-5	NA	NA	TRBV5-1	CASSPEDGSNQPQHF	TGCGCCAGCAGCCCGGAGGACGGGAGCAATCAGCCCCAGCATTTT
TRBJ1-1	TRBD1	NA	TRBV7-3	CASSLGQGTSEAFF	TGTGCCAGCAGCTTAGGACAGGGAACGTCGGAAGCTTTCTTT
TRBJ2-3	NA	NA	TRBV12-3/TRBV12-4	CASSLLRNTQYF	TGTGCCAGCAGTTTACTCAGAAATACGCAGTATTTT
TRBJ1-3	TRBD1	few	TRBV10-3	CATATPGGTGNTIYF	TGTGCCACCGCCACTCCAGGGGGCACTGGAAACACCATATATTTT
TRBJ2-1	TRBD2	NA	TRBV10-3	CAISGHLPGLAGSSYNEQFF	TGTGCCATCAGTGGCCACCTGCCGGGACTAGCGGGAAGCTCCTACAATGAGCAGTTCTTC
TRBJ1-1	NA	NA	TRBV14	CASSRRGRTEAFF	TGTGCCAGCTCACGTAGGGGGAGAACTGAAGCTTTCTTT
TRBJ1-2	TRBD1	NA	TRBV7-2	CASSKGGQGRDYGYTF	TGTGCCAGCAGCAAGGGTGGACAGGGGAGGGACTATGGCTACACCTTC
TRBJ1-6	NA	NA	TRBV7-9	CASSLLGGSYNSPLHF	TGTGCCAGCAGCTTACTCGGCGGCTCCTATAATTCACCCCTCCACTTT
TRBJ1-1	TRBD1	NA	TRBV10-2	CASSEFGQGRTQRTEAFF	TGCGCCAGCAGTGAGTTTGGACAGGGCCGGACTCAACGGACTGAAGCTTTCTTT
TRBJ1-2	NA	NA	TRBV28	CASGGNYGYTF	TGTGCCAGCGGAGGTAACTATGGCTACACCTTC
TRBJ2-1	TRBD2	NA	TRBV7-3	CASSLRTSGGRNEQFF	TGTGCCAGCAGCCTCAGGACTAGCGGGGGTAGGAATGAGCAGTTCTTC
TRBJ2-7	TRBD1	NA	TRBV6-5	CASSYLTGLQYEQYF	TGTGCCAGCAGTTACTTGACAGGGCTTCAGTACGAGCAGTACTTC
TRBJ2-7	TRBD1	NA	TRBV5-6	CASSGDSPYEQYF	TGTGCCAGCAGCGGGGACAGCCCCTACGAGCAGTACTTC
TRBJ1-3	NA	NA	TRBV14	CASSQVSNTIYF	TGTGCCAGCAGCCAAGTCTCGAACACCATATATTTT
TRBJ2-7	TRBD2	once	TRBV4-1	CASSREGGEQYF	TGCGCCAGCAGCCGGGAGGGTGGGGAGCAGTACTTC
TRBJ2-1	NA	NA	TRBV9	CASSFRTGDNEQFF	TGTGCCAGCAGCTTCCGGACTGGGGACAATGAGCAGTTCTTC
TRBJ2-1	NA	NA	TRBV18	CASSPGGSGYNEQFF	TGTGCCAGCTCACCAGGGGGCTCGGGCTACAATGAGCAGTTCTTC
TRBJ1-6	NA	once	TRBV7-9	CASSFNQGYSPLHF	TGTGCCAGCAGCTTTAATCAGGGTTATTCACCCCTCCACTTT
TRBJ1-6	TRBD1	NA	TRBV7-2	CASSLPTTGVSPLHF	TGTGCCAGCAGCTTACCGACGACAGGGGTGTCACCCCTCCACTTT
TRBJ2-1	TRBD2	NA	TRBV30	CAWSIGLAGANEQFF	TGTGCCTGGAGTATCGGACTAGCGGGAGCAAATGAGCAGTTCTTC
TRBJ1-5	NA	NA	TRBV7-2	CASSLRGYQPQHF	TGTGCCAGCAGCTTACGCGGGTATCAGCCCCAGCATTTT
TRBJ2-3	TRBD2	few	TRBV5-1	CASSVTSDRQYF	TGCGCCAGCAGCGTTACTAGCGATAGACAGTATTTT
TRBJ2-1	TRBD2	NA	TRBV28	CATRGRPGNNEQFF	TGTGCCACGCGCGGGAGACCGGGGAACAATGAGCAGTTCTTC
TRBJ2-3	TRBD1	once	TRBV6-4	CASSDSRQGVRADTQYF	TGTGCCAGCAGTGACTCCCGCCAGGGGGTTCGGGCAGATACGCAGTATTTT
TRBJ2-3	NA	NA	TRBV24-1	CATTGAGNTDTQYF	TGTGCCACCACAGGGGCAGGAAACACAGATACGCAGTATTTT
TRBJ2-5	TRBD2	NA	TRBV15	CATSRESRLLAEATQYF	TGTGCCACCAGCAGAGAAAGCCGACTTCTAGCGGAGGCGACCCAGTACTTC